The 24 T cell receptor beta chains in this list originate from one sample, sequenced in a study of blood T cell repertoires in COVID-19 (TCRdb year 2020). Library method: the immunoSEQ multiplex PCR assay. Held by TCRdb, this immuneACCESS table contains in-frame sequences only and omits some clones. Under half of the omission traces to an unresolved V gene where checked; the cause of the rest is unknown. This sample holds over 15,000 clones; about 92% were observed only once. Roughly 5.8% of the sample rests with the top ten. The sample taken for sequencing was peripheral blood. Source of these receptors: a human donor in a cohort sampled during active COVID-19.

CDR3 sequence (DNA): TGTGCCAGCAGCCCCCATGGGGCGGGAGAAGGGTACAATGAGCAGTTCTTC. It encodes CASSPHGAGEGYNEQFF. The chain carries TRBV9 and TRBJ2-1, with TRBD2 matching over 7 bases. J lost 4 bases, V lost 4 bases, and 14 bases had no gene match. The V gene's germline CDR1 is SGDLS and CDR2 YYNGEE. The CDR3 is made up of 17 amino acids.

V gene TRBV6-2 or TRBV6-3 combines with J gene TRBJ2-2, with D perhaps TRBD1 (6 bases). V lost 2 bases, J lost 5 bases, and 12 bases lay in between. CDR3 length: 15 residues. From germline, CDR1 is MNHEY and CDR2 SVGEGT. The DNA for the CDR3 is TGTGCCAGCAGTTACGATACAGGGAAGACCGGGGAGCTGTTTTTT. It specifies CASSYDTGKTGELFF.

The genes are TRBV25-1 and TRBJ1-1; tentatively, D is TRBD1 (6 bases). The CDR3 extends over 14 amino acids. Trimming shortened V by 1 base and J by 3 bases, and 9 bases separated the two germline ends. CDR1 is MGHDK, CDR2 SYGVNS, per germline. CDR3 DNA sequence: TGTGCCAGCAGTGAATTCGACAGGTACACTGAAGCTTTCTTT. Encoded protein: CASSEFDRYTEAFF.

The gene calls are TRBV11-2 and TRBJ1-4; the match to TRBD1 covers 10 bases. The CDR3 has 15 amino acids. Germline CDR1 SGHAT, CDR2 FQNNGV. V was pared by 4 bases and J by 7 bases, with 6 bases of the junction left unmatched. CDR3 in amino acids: CASSSPGQGSEKLFF. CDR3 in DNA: TGTGCCAGCAGCTCTCCGGGACAGGGGTCTGAAAAACTGTTTTTT.

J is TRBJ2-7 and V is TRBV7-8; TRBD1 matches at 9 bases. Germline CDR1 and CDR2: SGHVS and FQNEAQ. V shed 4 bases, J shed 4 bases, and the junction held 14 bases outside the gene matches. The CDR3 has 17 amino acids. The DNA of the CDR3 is TGTGCCAGCAGCTCATTTTTGGGGACAGGGTTGGAGTACGAGCAGTACTTC. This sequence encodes CASSSFLGTGLEYEQYF.

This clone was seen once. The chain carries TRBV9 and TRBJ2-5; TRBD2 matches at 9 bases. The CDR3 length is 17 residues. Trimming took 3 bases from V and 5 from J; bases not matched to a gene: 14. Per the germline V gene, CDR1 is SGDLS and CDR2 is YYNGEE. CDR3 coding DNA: TGTGCCAGCAGCGCCCCCTTGCGGGGGGGCCATAGGGAGACCCAGTACTTC. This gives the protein CASSAPLRGGHRETQYF.

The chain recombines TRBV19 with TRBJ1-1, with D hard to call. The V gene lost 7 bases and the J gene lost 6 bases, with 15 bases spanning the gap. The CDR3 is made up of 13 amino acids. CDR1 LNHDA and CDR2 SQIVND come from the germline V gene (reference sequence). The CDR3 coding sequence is TGTGCCAGTAAAGCGTTCCACCACCCTGAAGCTTTCTTT. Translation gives CASKAFHHPEAFF.

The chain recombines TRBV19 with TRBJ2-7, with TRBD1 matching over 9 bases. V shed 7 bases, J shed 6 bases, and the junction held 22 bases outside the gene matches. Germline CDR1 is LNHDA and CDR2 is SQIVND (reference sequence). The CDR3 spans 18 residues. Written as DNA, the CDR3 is TGTGCCAGTACTCCCACGCTCCACTGGACAGGGGACGTAAGCGAGCAGTACTTC. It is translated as CASTPTLHWTGDVSEQYF.

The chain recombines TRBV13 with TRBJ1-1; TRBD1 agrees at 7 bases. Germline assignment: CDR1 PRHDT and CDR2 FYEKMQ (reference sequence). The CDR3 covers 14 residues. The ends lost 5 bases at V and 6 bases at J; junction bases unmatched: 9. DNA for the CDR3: TGTGCCAGCAGCCATAAGAACAGGGGACCTGAAGCTTTCTTT. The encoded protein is CASSHKNRGPEAFF. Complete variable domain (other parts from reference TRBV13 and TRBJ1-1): AAGVIQSPRHLIKEKRETATLKCYPIPRHDTVYWYQQGPGQDPQFLISFYEKMQSDKGSIPDRFSAQQFSDYHSELNMSSLELGDSALYFCASSHKNRGPEAFFGQGTRLTVV.

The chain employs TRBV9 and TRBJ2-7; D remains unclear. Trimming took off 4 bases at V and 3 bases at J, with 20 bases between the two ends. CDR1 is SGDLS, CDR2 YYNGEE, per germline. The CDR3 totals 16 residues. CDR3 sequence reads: CASSTHSLDTSYEQYF. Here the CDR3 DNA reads TGTGCCAGCAGCACTCACTCCCTAGATACGAGCTACGAGCAGTACTTC.

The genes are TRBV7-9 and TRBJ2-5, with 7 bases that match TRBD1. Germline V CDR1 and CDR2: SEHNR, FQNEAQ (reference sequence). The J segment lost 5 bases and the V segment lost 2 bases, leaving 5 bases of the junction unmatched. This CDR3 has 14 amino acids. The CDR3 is CASSLRGGEETQYF. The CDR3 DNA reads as TGTGCCAGCAGCTTAAGAGGGGGCGAGGAGACCCAGTACTTC.

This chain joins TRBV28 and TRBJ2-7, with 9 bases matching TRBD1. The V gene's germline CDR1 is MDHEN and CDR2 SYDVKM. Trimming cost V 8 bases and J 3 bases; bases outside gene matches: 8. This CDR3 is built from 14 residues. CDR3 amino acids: CASVSGTGYYEQYF. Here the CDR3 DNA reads TGTGCCAGCGTGTCCGGGACAGGGTACTACGAGCAGTACTTC.

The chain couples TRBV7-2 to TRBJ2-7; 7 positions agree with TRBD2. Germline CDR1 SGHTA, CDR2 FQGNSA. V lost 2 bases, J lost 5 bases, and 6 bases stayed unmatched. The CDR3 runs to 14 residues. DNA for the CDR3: TGTGCCAGCAGCTTAAGGACTAGAAGCCACGAGCAGTACTTC. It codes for CASSLRTRSHEQYF.

The CDR3 sequence: CASSMWATCSYEQYF. The CDR3 DNA reads TGTGCCAGCAGCATGTGGGCAACATGTTCCTACGAGCAGTACTTC. This chain links TRBV21-1 with TRBJ2-7; the D segment call TRBD1 is taken from the table without a DNA check. TRBV21-1 is reported as a pseudogene. CDR3 length equals 15 residues.

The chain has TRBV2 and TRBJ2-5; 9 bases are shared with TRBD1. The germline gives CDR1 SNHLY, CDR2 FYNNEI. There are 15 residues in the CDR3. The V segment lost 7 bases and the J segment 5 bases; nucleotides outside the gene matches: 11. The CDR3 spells CASIRRTGVRETQYF. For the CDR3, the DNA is TGTGCCAGCATTAGACGGACAGGGGTGAGGGAGACCCAGTACTTC.

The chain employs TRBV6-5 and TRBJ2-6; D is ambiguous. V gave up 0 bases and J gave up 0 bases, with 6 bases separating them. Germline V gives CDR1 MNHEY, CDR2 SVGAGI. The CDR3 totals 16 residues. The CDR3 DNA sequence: TGTGCCAGCAGTTACTCCCAAATCTCTGGGGCCAACGTCCTGACTTTC. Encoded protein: CASSYSQISGANVLTF.

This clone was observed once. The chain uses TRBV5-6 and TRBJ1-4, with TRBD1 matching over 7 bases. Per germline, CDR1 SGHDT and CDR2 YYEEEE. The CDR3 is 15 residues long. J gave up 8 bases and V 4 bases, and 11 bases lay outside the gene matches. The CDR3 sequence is CASSRTPGGEEKLFF. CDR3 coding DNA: TGTGCCAGCAGCCGAACTCCAGGGGGAGAGGAAAAACTGTTTTTT.

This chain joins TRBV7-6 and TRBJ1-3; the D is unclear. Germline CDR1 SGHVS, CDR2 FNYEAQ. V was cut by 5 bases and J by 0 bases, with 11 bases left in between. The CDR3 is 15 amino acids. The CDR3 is CASSPGVSSGNTIYF. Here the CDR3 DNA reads TGTGCCAGCAGCCCCGGGGTCAGCTCTGGAAACACCATATATTTT.

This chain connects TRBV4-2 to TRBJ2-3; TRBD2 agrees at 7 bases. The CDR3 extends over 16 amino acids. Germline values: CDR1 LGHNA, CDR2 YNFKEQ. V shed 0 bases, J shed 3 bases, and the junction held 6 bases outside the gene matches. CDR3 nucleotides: TGTGCCAGCAGCCAAGATCGAACGGGGGGTACAGATACGCAGTATTTT. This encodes CASSQDRTGGTDTQYF.

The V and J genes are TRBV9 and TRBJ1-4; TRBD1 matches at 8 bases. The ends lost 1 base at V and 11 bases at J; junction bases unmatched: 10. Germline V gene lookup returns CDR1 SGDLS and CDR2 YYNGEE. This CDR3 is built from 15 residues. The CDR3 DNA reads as TGTGCCAGCAGCGTATCCCCCGACAGGGGAGAGAAACTGTTTTTT. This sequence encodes CASSVSPDRGEKLFF. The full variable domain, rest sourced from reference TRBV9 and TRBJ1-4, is DSGVTQTPKHLITATGQRVTLRCSPRSGDLSVYWYQQSLDQGLQFLIQYYNGEERAKGNILERFSAQQFPDLHSELNLSSLELGDSALYFCASSVSPDRGEKLFFGSGTQLSVL.

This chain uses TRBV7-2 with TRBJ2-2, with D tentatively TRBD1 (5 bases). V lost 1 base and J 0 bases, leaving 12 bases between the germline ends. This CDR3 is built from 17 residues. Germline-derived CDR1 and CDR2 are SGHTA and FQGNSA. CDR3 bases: TGTGCCAGCAGCTTAGATTGGGGCTTCGCGAACACCGGGGAGCTGTTTTTT. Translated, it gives CASSLDWGFANTGELFF.

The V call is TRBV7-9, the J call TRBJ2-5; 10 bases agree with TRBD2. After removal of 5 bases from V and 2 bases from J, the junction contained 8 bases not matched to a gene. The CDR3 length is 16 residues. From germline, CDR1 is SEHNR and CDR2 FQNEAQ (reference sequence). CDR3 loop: CASSLPVLAGQETQYF. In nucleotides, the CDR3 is TGTGCCAGCAGCCTACCGGTACTAGCGGGACAAGAGACCCAGTACTTC.

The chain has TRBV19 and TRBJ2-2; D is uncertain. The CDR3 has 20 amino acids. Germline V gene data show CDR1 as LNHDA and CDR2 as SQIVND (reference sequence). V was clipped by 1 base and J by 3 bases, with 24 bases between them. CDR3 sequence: CASSIASWRKFSLDTGELFF. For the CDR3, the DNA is TGTGCCAGTAGTATAGCGAGCTGGAGAAAGTTTTCGTTGGACACCGGGGAGCTGTTTTTT.

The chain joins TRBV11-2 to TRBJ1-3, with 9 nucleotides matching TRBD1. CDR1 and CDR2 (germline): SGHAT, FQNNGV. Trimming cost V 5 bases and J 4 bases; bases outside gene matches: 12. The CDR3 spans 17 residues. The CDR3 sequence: CASSARWGTGLGNTIYF. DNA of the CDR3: TGTGCCAGCAGCGCCCGGTGGGGGACAGGGTTGGGAAACACCATATATTTT. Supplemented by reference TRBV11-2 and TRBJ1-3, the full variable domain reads EAGVAQSPRYKIIEKRQSVAFWCNPISGHATLYWYQQILGQGPKLLIQFQNNGVVDDSQLPKDRFSAERLKGVDSTLKIQPAKLEDSAVYLCASSARWGTGLGNTIYFGEGSWLTVV.